Each of the 6 T cell receptor beta chains below was sequenced from the same sample in a study of cytomegalovirus exposure and HLA in healthy donors. Clones were sequenced by immunoSEQ multiplex PCR, and TCRdb holds only the in-frame ones, with some missing. The table includes roughly 260,000 clones, roughly 89% detected once. The sequenced sample consisted of PBMCs. The receptors shown here come from a man aged 18 to 35 in good health and CMV-seronegative.

The sample holds one count of this clone. The chain employs TRBV7-2 and TRBJ1-2; D unresolved. This CDR3 is 13 amino acids long. Germline assignment: CDR1 SGHTA and CDR2 FQGNSA. The germline V and J ends were trimmed by 4 bases and 4 bases, with 10 bases remaining between them. Here the CDR3 DNA reads TGTGCCAGCAGCTCGGTTTACCGCTATGGCTACACCTTC. It yields the protein CASSSVYRYGYTF. Based on the CDR3 plus reference TRBV7-2 and TRBJ1-2, the full variable domain is GAGVSQSPSNKVTEKGKDVELRCDPISGHTALYWYRQSLGQGLEFLIYFQGNSAPDKSGLPSDRFSAERTGGSVSTLTIQRTQQEDSAVYLCASSSVYRYGYTFGSGTRLTVV.

The chain joins TRBV5-1 to TRBJ2-5; D is unresolved. With 0 bases removed from V and 3 bases from J, the gap between germline ends came to 12 bases. Looked up from germline, CDR1 is SGHRS and CDR2 is YFSETQ. The CDR3 is made up of 15 amino acids. CDR3 protein: CASSLAEASEETQYF. The CDR3 bases are TGCGCCAGCAGCTTGGCCGAAGCTTCGGAAGAGACCCAGTACTTC.

The sample holds a few counts of this clone. The gene calls are TRBV6-6 and TRBJ2-7; D gene ambiguous. CDR1 is MNHNY, CDR2 SVGAGI, per germline (reference sequence). V dropped 4 bases and J dropped 6 bases, with 7 bases sitting between them. The CDR3 totals 11 residues. The CDR3 DNA sequence: TGTGCCAGCAGTTCTGGCTCCGAGCAGTACTTC. Its protein is CASSSGSEQYF.

The chain has TRBV6-1 and TRBJ2-7; a possible D gene is TRBD2 (7 bases). CDR3 length: 12 amino acids. V lost 11 bases and J lost 6, with 17 bases in between. Germline lookup yields CDR1 MNHNS and CDR2 SASEGT. The CDR3 here is CAFGRGLGEQYF. The CDR3, as DNA: TGTGCCTTCGGGCGGGGGCTCGGCGAGCAGTACTTC.

V usage is TRBV4-2 and J usage is TRBJ2-1; TRBD2 matches at 8 bases. The CDR3 sequence is 19 residues long. The ends lost 3 bases at V and 5 bases at J; junction bases unmatched: 18. Germline V lookup: CDR1 LGHNA, CDR2 YNFKEQ. In DNA form, the CDR3 reads TGTGCCAGCAGCCATACGCCAGAGTTGGGAACTAGCGGAAACAATGAGCAGTTCTTC. This codes for CASSHTPELGTSGNNEQFF.

This chain joins TRBV4-1 and TRBJ2-1; TRBD1 agrees at 11 bases. The germline V gene encodes CDR1 MGHRA and CDR2 YSYEKL. The CDR3 sequence is 17 residues long. V lost 0 bases to trimming and J lost 2 bases; unmatched junction nucleotides: 3. In DNA, the CDR3 is TGCGCCAGCAGCCAAGATCCGGGACAGGGGGCCTACAATGAGCAGTTCTTC. Its translation: CASSQDPGQGAYNEQFF.